A selection of T cell receptor beta chains follows, all from one sample in a study of cytomegalovirus exposure and HLA in healthy donors. Measured with immunoSEQ multiplex PCR; TCRdb has only the in-frame clones, and not every one. The table records approximately 100,000 clones, 85% of them present only once. What was sequenced was PBMCs. These receptors all come from a man in his forties in good health and CMV-seropositive. Each CDR3 is given with its conserved first and last residue. A D gene is named only where the DNA matches it firmly. For some rows the clone size is stated as once, few or many, or as a class when expanded; others skip it.

cdr3_nt,cdr3_aa,d_call,v_call,clone_size,cdr3_length,j_call
TGCGCCAGCAGCTTGTTTGCGGGAGCTAATGAAAAACTGTTTTTT,CASSLFAGANEKLFF,-,TRBV5-1,-,15,TRBJ1-4
TGTGCCAGCAGTTTACAGGGGACCTCTGGTGAGCAGTTCTTC,CASSLQGTSGEQFF,-,TRBV27,-,14,TRBJ2-1
TGCAGCGTTGCTTGGACAGAGAACACTGAAGCTTTCTTT,CSVAWTENTEAFF,-,TRBV29-1,-,13,TRBJ1-1
TGTGCCAGCCGGAGGGAAGGGGTAACAATGGCTGAAGCTTTCTTT,CASRREGVTMAEAFF,-,TRBV2,-,15,TRBJ1-1
TGCGCCAGCAGTCGGTACGGGGCGAACACCGGGGAGCTGTTTTTT,CASSRYGANTGELFF,-,TRBV10-2,few,15,TRBJ2-2
TGTGCCAGCAGTGAGAAACAGGGGGGAAACACCATATATTTT,CASSEKQGGNTIYF,TRBD1,TRBV6-1,few,14,TRBJ1-3
TGTGCCTGGGTGCAGGCTGAAGCTTTCTTT,CAWVQAEAFF,-,TRBV30,-,10,TRBJ1-1
TGTGCCAGCAGCTTAGGGGACAGGACCAATTCACCCCTCCACTTT,CASSLGDRTNSPLHF,TRBD1,TRBV7-9,-,15,TRBJ1-6
TGCGCCAGCAGCTTAGTGGGGACAGCAGGAAACACCATATATTTT,CASSLVGTAGNTIYF,TRBD1,TRBV5-1,-,15,TRBJ1-3
TGCGCCAGCAGTCGGACTAGCGGGAGGGAATACGAGCAGTACTTC,CASSRTSGREYEQYF,TRBD2,TRBV5-1,once,15,TRBJ2-7
TGTGCCAGCAGCCAAGTTGCCAGCGGGGGCGAGACCCAGTACTTC,CASSQVASGGETQYF,TRBD2,TRBV4-2,-,15,TRBJ2-5
TGTGCCAGCAGCTTACGACAGGGGGTGGCGAATGAGCAGTTCTTC,CASSLRQGVANEQFF,TRBD1,TRBV13,-,15,TRBJ2-1
TGTGCCAGCAGGGAGACAGGGGGGCTATACCCTGCAACTAATGAAAAACTGTTTTTT,CASRETGGLYPATNEKLFF,TRBD1,TRBV6-4,-,19,TRBJ1-4
TGTGCCAGCAGCTTAGAGCGGGGAAGCTCCTACGAGCAGTACTTC,CASSLERGSSYEQYF,-,TRBV11-3,-,15,TRBJ2-7
TGTGCCAGCAGCCAGGGGGTGGCACAGGGCGGGCGCGAGCAGTACTTC,CASSQGVAQGGREQYF,-,TRBV4-2,-,16,TRBJ2-7
TGTGCCAGCAGAGGGACACTTTACGAGCAGTACTTC,CASRGTLYEQYF,-,TRBV6-1,few,12,TRBJ2-7
TGCGCCAGCAGCCAAGTTCTCCAGGGGGTTACCTACGAGCAGTACTTC,CASSQVLQGVTYEQYF,TRBD1,TRBV4-1,-,16,TRBJ2-7
TGTGCCAGCAGGCCGTCCTCTTTTACACACTACGAGCAGTACTTC,CASRPSSFTHYEQYF,-,TRBV6-6,-,15,TRBJ2-7
TGTGCCAGCACCCGGACAGGGCTGAACACTGAAGCTTTCTTT,CASTRTGLNTEAFF,TRBD1,TRBV2,-,14,TRBJ1-1
TGTGCCACCAAACGGGACACTGAAGCTTTCTTT,CATKRDTEAFF,-,TRBV18,few,11,TRBJ1-1
TGTGCCAGCAGCGGGGGGGGGACAGCAGGAAACACCATATATTTT,CASSGGGTAGNTIYF,TRBD1,TRBV28,few,15,TRBJ1-3
TGTGCCAGCAGTTTATCGCCTTCGACAGGCCGGGATGAAAAACTGTTTTTT,CASSLSPSTGRDEKLFF,-,TRBV27,-,17,TRBJ1-4
TGTGCCAGCAGCTTGAGTCTGAGCTCCTATAATTCACCCCTCCACTTT,CASSLSLSSYNSPLHF,-,TRBV5-4,-,16,TRBJ1-6
TGTGCCAGCAGCTACCGACAGGGAAATAACTATGGCTACACCTTC,CASSYRQGNNYGYTF,TRBD1,TRBV5-8,-,15,TRBJ1-2
TGTGCCAGCAGTTTTACTAGCGGAGGCTACGAGCAGTACTTC,CASSFTSGGYEQYF,TRBD2,TRBV28,-,14,TRBJ2-7
TGCGCCAGCAGCTTGTTGCGGGAGGGCCGAGAGACCCAGTACTTC,CASSLLREGRETQYF,TRBD2,TRBV5-1,-,15,TRBJ2-5
TGTGCCAGCAGTACTAGCGGGGGCACAGGGGAGCTGTTTTTT,CASSTSGGTGELFF,TRBD2,TRBV6-5,-,14,TRBJ2-2
TGTGCCAGCAGCTTAGGAGCAGGGTGGGAGACCCAGTACTTC,CASSLGAGWETQYF,-,TRBV11-3,few,14,TRBJ2-5
TGCGCCAGCAGCTTGGGTGTACTAGCGGACTCCTACGAGCAGTACTTC,CASSLGVLADSYEQYF,TRBD2,TRBV5-1,-,16,TRBJ2-7
TGTGCCAGCAGTGAGATGGGACAGGGACAAGCTTTCTTT,CASSEMGQGQAFF,TRBD1,TRBV2,-,13,TRBJ1-1
TGTGCCAGCAGCGTCGGGGGTCTCATTACTAATGAAAAACTGTTTTTT,CASSVGGLITNEKLFF,-,TRBV7-6,-,16,TRBJ1-4
TGTGCCAGCAGCAAGACAGGGTCAGGCTACGAGCAGTACTTC,CASSKTGSGYEQYF,TRBD1,TRBV7-8,-,14,TRBJ2-7
TGTGCCAGCAGCCACGACAGGGCTGAAAGTCAGCCCCAGCATTTT,CASSHDRAESQPQHF,TRBD1,TRBV5-4,-,15,TRBJ1-5
TGTGCCAGTAGTATGATGCGGACTCCGAACACCGGGGAGCTGTTTTTT,CASSMMRTPNTGELFF,-,TRBV19,-,16,TRBJ2-2
TGCGCCAGCCGAGTGATTGGTGCGGGCCAAGAGACCCAGTACTTC,CASRVIGAGQETQYF,-,TRBV5-1,-,15,TRBJ2-5
TGTGCCAGCAGCGCCTTAGCGGGAGGTCAAGAGACCCAGTACTTC,CASSALAGGQETQYF,TRBD2,TRBV6-5,few,15,TRBJ2-5
TGCGCCAGCAGAGGACAGGGTAACACCGGGGAGCTGTTTTTT,CASRGQGNTGELFF,TRBD1,TRBV10-2,few,14,TRBJ2-2
TGTGCCAGCAGCAGCGGGCCAAGCACAGATACGCAGTATTTT,CASSSGPSTDTQYF,-,TRBV9,few,14,TRBJ2-3
TGTGCCAGCAGCTTAACCACTCCAGGACTAGCGGGGGGGCTCTGGAAAACAGATACGCAGTATTTT,CASSLTTPGLAGGLWKTDTQYF,TRBD2,TRBV7-6,-,22,TRBJ2-3
TGTGCCAGCAGCCGGGGAGAGAGCCAAGAGACCCAGTACTTC,CASSRGESQETQYF,-,TRBV5-4,-,14,TRBJ2-5
TGTGCCAGCAGCGTAGTCCCTAGCGGCACAGATACGCAGTATTTT,CASSVVPSGTDTQYF,-,TRBV9,-,15,TRBJ2-3
TGTGCCAGCAGCCTCGGACAGGGGATCCCTGAAGCTTTCTTT,CASSLGQGIPEAFF,TRBD1,TRBV5-4,-,14,TRBJ1-1